Presented here are 16 T cell receptor beta chains from one specimen sequenced in a study of response to subunit inactivated influenza vaccine. MiXCR, applied by TCRdb to the RT-PCR reads, yields one record per CDR3 protein. The sample shows about 570,000 distinct CDR3 sequences, about 11% of them seen only once. This sample also belongs to another study, concerning T cells expressing NK-cell markers. From that paper: Researchers built TCR beta cDNA using 5'RACE template switching with UMIs.

Specimen: PBMCs from blood, collected on the day of vaccination. These receptors all stem from a man aged 50 or older who received an inactivated influenza vaccine.

This clonotype was observed a few times. The chain is built from TRBV6-5 and TRBJ1-5, with 10 bases matching TRBD1. Germline trimming cut 4 bases from V and 2 bases from J; bases unmatched to any gene: 5. Germline CDR1 MNHEY, CDR2 SVGAGI. This CDR3 contains 16 residues. The CDR3 DNA reads TGTGCCAGCAGTTCTCATGGACAGGGGGGCAATCAGCCCCAGCATTTT. This gives the protein CASSSHGQGGNQPQHF.

This clonotype was detected ten times or more. This chain uses TRBV6-1 with TRBJ1-5; 9 bases align to TRBD1. From germline, CDR1 is MNHNS and CDR2 SASEGT. V lost 6 bases and J lost 2; bases outside the gene matches: 8. The CDR3 spans 16 residues. The CDR3 bases are TGTGCCAGCAGGCAAAAAAACAGGGGGCGCAATCAGCCCCAGCATTTT. The encoded protein is CASRQKNRGRNQPQHF.

This clonotype was seen only a few times. V gene TRBV3-1 combines with J gene TRBJ2-3; the match to TRBD1 covers 7 bases. The length of the CDR3 is 14 residues. Germline lookup yields CDR1 LGHDT and CDR2 YNNKEL (reference sequence). Trimming took 4 bases from V and 5 from J; bases not matched to a gene: 6. The DNA for the CDR3 is TGTGCCAGCAGCCTCGGACAGGTTCTAGATACGCAGTATTTT. Protein sequence: CASSLGQVLDTQYF.

V gene TRBV19 combines with J gene TRBJ2-1; 9 bases are shared with TRBD2. This CDR3 spans 16 amino acids. Germline-derived CDR1 and CDR2 are LNHDA and SQIVND (reference sequence). The trim removed 5 bases at V and 3 bases at J, leaving 8 bases unmatched. CDR3 sequence (DNA): TGTGCCAGTAGTTTCTTTAGCGGGGGCCTCTACAATGAGCAGTTCTTC. As protein: CASSFFSGGLYNEQFF.

This clonotype was picked up many times. The CDR3 DNA follows: TGTGCCAGCAGCTTAGCTGGCAGCTATGGCTACACCTTC. This gives the protein CASSLAGSYGYTF. The V call is TRBV7-6, the J call TRBJ1-2; D gene ambiguous. V dropped 0 bases and J dropped 4 bases, with 6 bases sitting between them. Germline CDR1 reads SGHVS; CDR2 reads FNYEAQ. The CDR3 totals 13 residues.

This clonotype was observed at least ten times. V and J are TRBV20-1 and TRBJ1-1, with D unresolved. The CDR3 length is 14 residues. Per germline, CDR1 DFQATT and CDR2 SNEGSKA (reference sequence). The V end lost 1 base, the J end lost 1 base, and 10 bases lay between the germline ends. CDR3 in DNA: TGCAGTGCTAGAGGCCCGCGGCGGAACACTGAAGCTTTCTTT. It specifies CSARGPRRNTEAFF.

This chain uses TRBV4-3 with TRBJ1-3; TRBD1 is a possible D gene (6 bases). In germline, CDR1 is LGHNA, CDR2 YSLEER. The CDR3 spans 15 residues. Trimming removed 1 base from V and 3 bases from J, with 10 bases in between. CDR3 nucleotides: TGCGCCAGCAGCCAAGTTACAGGGATTGGAAACACCATATATTTT. Translation gives CASSQVTGIGNTIYF.

This clonotype was seen a few times. Its ends do not fully match the called genes, so a read error is possible. The chain is built from TRBV10-1 and TRBJ2-7, with unresolved D. The V gene's germline CDR1 is WNHNN and CDR2 SYGVQD (reference sequence). The CDR3 runs 8 residues. The CDR3 sequence is CASSEGRF. The CDR3 bases are TGCGCCAGCAGTGAAGGCAGGTTC.

As for this clonotype: The DNA is left out, because the CDR3 cannot be placed on it with certainty; the CDR3 is given as TCRdb lists it. V and J are TRBV7-5 and TRBJ2-7; the DNA was not compared with TRBD1, the D call given in the table. TRBV7-5 is assigned pseudogene status. Ends included, the CDR3 has 17 residues. The CDR3: CISVPEAFSVSSYEQYF.

This clonotype has more than one count but fewer than ten. The rearrangement joins TRBV5-1 to TRBJ2-2, with 10 bases aligning to TRBD1. CDR3 length: 15 amino acids. Looked up from germline, CDR1 is SGHRS and CDR2 is YFSETQ. V gave up 5 bases and J gave up 3 bases; unmatched junction bases: 4. The chain's CDR3 is CASSTGTGDTGELFF. Written as DNA, the CDR3 is TGCGCCAGCAGTACCGGGACAGGGGACACCGGGGAGCTGTTTTTT.

This clonotype was found a few times. The rearrangement uses TRBV5-1 and TRBJ2-1, with 8 bases that match TRBD1. Trimming took 0 bases from V and 0 from J; bases not matched to a gene: 11. Germline CDR1 is SGHRS and CDR2 is YFSETQ. The CDR3 length is 19 residues. CDR3 nucleotide sequence: TGCGCCAGCAGCTTGGTTGGACAGGGCATTCTTGTCTCCTACAATGAGCAGTTCTTC. Its translation: CASSLVGQGILVSYNEQFF.

This clonotype was observed many times. The chain links TRBV27 to TRBJ2-5; no reliable D call. V was cut by 4 bases and J by 4 bases, with 13 bases left in between. CDR1 is MNHEY and CDR2 is SMNVEV in the germline V gene (reference sequence). The CDR3 has 14 residues. CDR3 sequence (DNA): TGTGCCAGCAGTTCAACAGCAAAGGGAGAGACCCAGTACTTC. Translating gives CASSSTAKGETQYF.

This chain uses TRBV6-5 with TRBJ1-1; the D is unclear. V was shortened by 3 bases and J by 1 base, with 9 bases between the two germline ends. Germline-derived CDR1 and CDR2 are MNHEY and SVGAGI. This CDR3 has 14 residues. CDR3 protein: CASSYVVENTEAFF. The CDR3 DNA reads as TGTGCCAGCAGTTATGTCGTAGAGAACACTGAAGCTTTCTTT.

This clonotype came up a few times. DNA of the CDR3: TGTGCCAGCAGTTACGTGGCTTCCTACGAGCAGTACTTC. Protein: CASSYVASYEQYF. The V call is TRBV6-6, the J call TRBJ2-7, with D unresolved. V was pared by 2 bases and J by 1 base, with 6 bases between. Germline V gene lookup returns CDR1 MNHNY and CDR2 SVGAGI (reference sequence). This CDR3 comprises 13 residues.

This rearrangement joins TRBV4-1 to TRBJ2-3; D gene ambiguous. The length of the CDR3 is 15 residues. In germline, CDR1 is MGHRA, CDR2 YSYEKL. The ends were cut back, 0 bases at V and 6 bases at J, with 13 bases in the middle. The CDR3 protein is CASSQEILVGDTQYF. CDR3 coding DNA: TGCGCCAGCAGCCAAGAGATATTAGTTGGGGATACGCAGTATTTT.

This clonotype has just a few counts. The J gene is TRBJ1-1, the V gene TRBV6-2 or TRBV6-3; TRBD1 might be the D (6 bases). The CDR3 runs 18 residues. Trimming shortened V by 5 bases and J by 4 bases, and 26 bases separated the two germline ends. Germline assignment: CDR1 MNHEY and CDR2 SVGEGT. The CDR3 reads CASSKLPPRSGASTEAFF. CDR3 DNA: TGTGCCAGCAGTAAACTACCCCCGCGATCAGGGGCCTCCACTGAAGCTTTCTTT.